This TCR beta chain is drawn from a study of PD-1 blockade in classical Hodgkin lymphoma. The study's findings and limits: Newly diagnosed patients had baseline TCR diversity that was reportedly lower than that of healthy donors.

About this clone itself: Its specificity is unknown.

Germline V CDR1 and CDR2: SEHNR, FQNEAQ (reference sequence). This CDR3 is built from 17 residues. V gave up 5 bases and J gave up 6 bases, with 24 bases separating them. Time point indicated: newly diagnosed, previously untreated cHL patient sample. Thawed PBMCs underwent magnetic negative selection to yield purified CD4+ T cells. Investigators turned to newly diagnosed, untreated classical Hodgkin lymphoma PBMCs for comparison. The repertoire was sequenced with immunoSEQ multiplex PCR; TCRdb's copy has only in-frame clones and lacks some. The repertoire has 25,000 to 30,000 clones, around 89% of them found once; the top ten carry approximately 0.35%.

The chain has TRBV7-9 and TRBJ2-3; perhaps TRBD2 as D (6 bases). The TCR sequence derives from a human donor with classical Hodgkin lymphoma. Sequencing input: CD4+ T cells from blood. This CDR3 is CASSPKAASAGADTQYF. For the CDR3, the DNA is TGTGCCAGCAGCCCAAAAGCGGCTAGCGCAGGAGCGGATACGCAGTATTTT. The whole variable domain, remainder taken from reference TRBV7-9 and TRBJ2-3, is DTGVSQNPRHKITKRGQNVTFRCDPISEHNRLYWYRQTLGQGPEFLTYFQNEAQLEKSRLLSDRFSAERPKGSFSTLEIQRTEQGDSAMYLCASSPKAASAGADTQYFGPGTRLTVL.